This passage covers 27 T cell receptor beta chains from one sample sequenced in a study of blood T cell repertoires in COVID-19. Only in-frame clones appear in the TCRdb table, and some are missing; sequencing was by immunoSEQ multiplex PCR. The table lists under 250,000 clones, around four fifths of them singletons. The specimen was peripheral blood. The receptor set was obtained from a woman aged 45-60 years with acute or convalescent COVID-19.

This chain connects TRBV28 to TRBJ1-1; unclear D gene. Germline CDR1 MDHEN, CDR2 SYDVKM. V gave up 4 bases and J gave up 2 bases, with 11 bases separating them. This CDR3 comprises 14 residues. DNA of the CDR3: TGTGCCAGCAGTTCCCCAAGCCTAAACACTGAAGCTTTCTTT. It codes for CASSSPSLNTEAFF.

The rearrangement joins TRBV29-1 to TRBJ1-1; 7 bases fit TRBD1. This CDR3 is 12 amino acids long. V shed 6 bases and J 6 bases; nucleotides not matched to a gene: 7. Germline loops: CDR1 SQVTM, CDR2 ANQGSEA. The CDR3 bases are TGCAGCGTCACAGGGGAATTCGCTGAAGCTTTCTTT. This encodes CSVTGEFAEAFF.

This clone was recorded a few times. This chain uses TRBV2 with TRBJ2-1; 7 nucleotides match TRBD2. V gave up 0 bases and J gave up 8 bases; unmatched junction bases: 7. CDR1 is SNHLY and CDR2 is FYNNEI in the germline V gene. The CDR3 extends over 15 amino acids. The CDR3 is CASSEARDYKDEQFF. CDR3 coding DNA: TGTGCCAGCAGTGAAGCGCGGGACTACAAGGATGAGCAGTTCTTC.

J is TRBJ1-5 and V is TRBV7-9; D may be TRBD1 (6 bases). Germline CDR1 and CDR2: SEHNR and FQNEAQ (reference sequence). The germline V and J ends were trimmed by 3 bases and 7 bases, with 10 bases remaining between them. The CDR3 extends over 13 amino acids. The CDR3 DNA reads TGTGCCAGCAGCTTCGACCAGGGGCAGCCCCAGCATTTT. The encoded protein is CASSFDQGQPQHF. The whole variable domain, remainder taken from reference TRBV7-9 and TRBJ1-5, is DTGVSQNPRHKITKRGQNVTFRCDPISEHNRLYWYRQTLGQGPEFLTYFQNEAQLEKSRLLSDRFSAERPKGSFSTLEIQRTEQGDSAMYLCASSFDQGQPQHFGDGTRLSIL.

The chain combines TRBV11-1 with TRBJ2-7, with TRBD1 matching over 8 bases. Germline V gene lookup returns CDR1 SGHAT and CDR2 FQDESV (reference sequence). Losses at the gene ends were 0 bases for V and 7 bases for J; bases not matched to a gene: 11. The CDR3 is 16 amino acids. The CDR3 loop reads CASSLAGDRGTSEQYF. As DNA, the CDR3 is TGTGCCAGCAGCTTAGCGGGTGACAGGGGAACCTCGGAGCAGTACTTC.

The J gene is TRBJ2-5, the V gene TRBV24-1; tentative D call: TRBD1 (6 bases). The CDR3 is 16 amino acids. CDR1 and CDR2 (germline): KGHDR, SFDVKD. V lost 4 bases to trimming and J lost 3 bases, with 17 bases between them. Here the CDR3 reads CATSEGDTSSKETQYF. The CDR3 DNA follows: TGTGCCACCAGTGAAGGGGACACCTCCTCCAAAGAGACCCAGTACTTC.

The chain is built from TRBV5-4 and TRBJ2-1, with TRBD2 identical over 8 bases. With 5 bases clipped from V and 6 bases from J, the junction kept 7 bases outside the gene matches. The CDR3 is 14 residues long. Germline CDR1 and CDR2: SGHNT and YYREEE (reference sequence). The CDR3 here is CASSRSGLANEQFF. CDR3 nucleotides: TGTGCCAGCAGTCGCTCCGGACTAGCCAATGAGCAGTTCTTC. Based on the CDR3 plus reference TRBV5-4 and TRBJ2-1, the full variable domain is ETGVTQSPTHLIKTRGQQVTLRCSSQSGHNTVSWYQQALGQGPQFIFQYYREEENGRGNFPPRFSGLQFPNYSSELNVNALELDDSALYLCASSRSGLANEQFFGPGTRLTVL.

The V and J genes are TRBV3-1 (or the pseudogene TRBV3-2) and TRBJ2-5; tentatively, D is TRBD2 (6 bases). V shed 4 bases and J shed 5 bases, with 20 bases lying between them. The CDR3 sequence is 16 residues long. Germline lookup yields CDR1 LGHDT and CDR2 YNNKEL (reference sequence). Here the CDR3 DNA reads TGTGCCAGCAGCCCCCTCGGGTTGGCCGCGGGGGAGACCCAGTACTTC. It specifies CASSPLGLAAGETQYF.

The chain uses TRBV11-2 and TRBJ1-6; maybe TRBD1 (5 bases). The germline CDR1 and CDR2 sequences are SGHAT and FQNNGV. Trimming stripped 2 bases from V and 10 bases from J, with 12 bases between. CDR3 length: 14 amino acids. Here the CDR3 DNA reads TGTGCCAGCAGCTTACCTGGGGGGGGATCACCCCTCCACTTT. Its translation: CASSLPGGGSPLHF.

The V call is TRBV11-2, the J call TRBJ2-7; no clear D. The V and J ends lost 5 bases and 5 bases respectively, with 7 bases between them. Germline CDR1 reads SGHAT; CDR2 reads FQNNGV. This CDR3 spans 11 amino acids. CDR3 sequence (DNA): TGTGCCAGCAGCCTTACTCACGAGCAGTACTTC. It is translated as CASSLTHEQYF. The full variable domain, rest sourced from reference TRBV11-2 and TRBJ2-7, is EAGVAQSPRYKIIEKRQSVAFWCNPISGHATLYWYQQILGQGPKLLIQFQNNGVVDDSQLPKDRFSAERLKGVDSTLKIQPAKLEDSAVYLCASSLTHEQYFGPGTRLTVT.

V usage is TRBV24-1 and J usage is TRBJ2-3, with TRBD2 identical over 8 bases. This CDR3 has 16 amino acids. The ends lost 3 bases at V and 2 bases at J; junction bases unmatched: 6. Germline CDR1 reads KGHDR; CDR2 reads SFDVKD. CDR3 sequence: CATSDPLAAHTDTQYF. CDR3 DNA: TGTGCCACCAGTGATCCACTAGCGGCCCACACAGATACGCAGTATTTT.

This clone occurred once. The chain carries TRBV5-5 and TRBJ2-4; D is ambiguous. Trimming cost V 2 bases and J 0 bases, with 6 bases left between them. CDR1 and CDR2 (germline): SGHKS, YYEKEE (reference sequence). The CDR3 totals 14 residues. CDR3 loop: CASSLASAKNIQYF. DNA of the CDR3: TGTGCCAGCAGCTTAGCTTCAGCCAAAAACATTCAGTACTTC. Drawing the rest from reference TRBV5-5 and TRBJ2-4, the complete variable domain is DAGVTQSPTHLIKTRGQQVTLRCSPISGHKSVSWYQQVLGQGPQFIFQYYEKEERGRGNFPDRFSARQFPNYSSELNVNALLLGDSALYLCASSLASAKNIQYFGAGTRLSVL.

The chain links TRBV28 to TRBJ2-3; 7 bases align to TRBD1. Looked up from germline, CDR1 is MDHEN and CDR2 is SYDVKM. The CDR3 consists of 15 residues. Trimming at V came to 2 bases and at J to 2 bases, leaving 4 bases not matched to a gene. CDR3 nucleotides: TGTGCCAGCAGTTTACAAGGACAGGCCACAGATACGCAGTATTTT. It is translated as CASSLQGQATDTQYF.

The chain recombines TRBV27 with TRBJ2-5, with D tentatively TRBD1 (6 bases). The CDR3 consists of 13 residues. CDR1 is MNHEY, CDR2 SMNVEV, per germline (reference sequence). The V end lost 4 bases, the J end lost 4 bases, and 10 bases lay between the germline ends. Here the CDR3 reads CASSWGRGETQYF. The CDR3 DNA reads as TGTGCCAGCAGTTGGGGCAGGGGAGAGACCCAGTACTTC.

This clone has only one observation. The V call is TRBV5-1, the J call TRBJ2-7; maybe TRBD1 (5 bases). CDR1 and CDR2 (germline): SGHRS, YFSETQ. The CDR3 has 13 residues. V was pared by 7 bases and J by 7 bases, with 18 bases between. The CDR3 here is CASRVGAQGEQYF. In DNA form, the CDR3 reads TGCGCCAGCCGCGTTGGGGCCCAAGGGGAGCAGTACTTC.

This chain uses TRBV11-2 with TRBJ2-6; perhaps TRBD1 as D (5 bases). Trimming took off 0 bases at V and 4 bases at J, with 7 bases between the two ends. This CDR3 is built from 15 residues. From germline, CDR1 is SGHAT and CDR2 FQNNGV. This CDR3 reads CASSLDPGGANVLTF. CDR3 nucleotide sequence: TGTGCCAGCAGCTTAGACCCAGGGGGGGCCAACGTCCTGACTTTC.

CDR3 nucleotide sequence: TGCGCCAGCAGCTTGGAGGACAGGGGGCAGAACACTGAAGCTTTCTTT. This translates into CASSLEDRGQNTEAFF. The chain uses TRBV5-1 and TRBJ1-1; 11 nucleotides match TRBD1. With 0 bases clipped from V and 1 base from J, the junction kept 2 bases outside the gene matches. Germline V CDR1 and CDR2: SGHRS, YFSETQ. This CDR3 has 16 amino acids.

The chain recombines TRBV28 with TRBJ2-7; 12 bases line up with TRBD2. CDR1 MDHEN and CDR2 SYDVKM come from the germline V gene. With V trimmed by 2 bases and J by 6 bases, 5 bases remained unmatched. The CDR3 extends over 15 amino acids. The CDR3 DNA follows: TGTGCCAGCAGTTTAGGGGCTAGCGGGAGGGTCGAGCAGTACTTC. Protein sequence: CASSLGASGRVEQYF.

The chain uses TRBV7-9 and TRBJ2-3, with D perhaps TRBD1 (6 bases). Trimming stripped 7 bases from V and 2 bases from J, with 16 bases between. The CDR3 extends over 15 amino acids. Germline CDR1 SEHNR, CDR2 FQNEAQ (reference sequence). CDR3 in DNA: TGTGCCAGCATCTCTAAGGGGGACCTCACAGATACGCAGTATTTT. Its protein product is CASISKGDLTDTQYF.

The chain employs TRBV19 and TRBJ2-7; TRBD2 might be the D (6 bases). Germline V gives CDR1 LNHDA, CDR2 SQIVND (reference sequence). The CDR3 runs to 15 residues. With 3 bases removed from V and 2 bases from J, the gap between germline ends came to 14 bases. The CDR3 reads CASSMVSGVAYEQYF. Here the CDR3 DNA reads TGTGCCAGTAGTATGGTGTCGGGGGTGGCCTACGAGCAGTACTTC.

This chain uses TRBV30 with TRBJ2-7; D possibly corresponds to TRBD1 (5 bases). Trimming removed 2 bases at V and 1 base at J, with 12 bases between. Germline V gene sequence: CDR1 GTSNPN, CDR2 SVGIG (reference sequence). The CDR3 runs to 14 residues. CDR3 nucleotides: TGTGCCTGGAGTAAAGACAGCCTTTCCTACGAGCAGTACTTC. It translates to CAWSKDSLSYEQYF.

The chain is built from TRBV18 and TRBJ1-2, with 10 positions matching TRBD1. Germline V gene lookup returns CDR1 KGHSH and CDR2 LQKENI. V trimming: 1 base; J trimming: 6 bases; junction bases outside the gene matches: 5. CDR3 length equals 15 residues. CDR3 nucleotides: TGTGCCAGCTCACCACAGACAGGGGGCAGCCATGGCTACACCTTC. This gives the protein CASSPQTGGSHGYTF.

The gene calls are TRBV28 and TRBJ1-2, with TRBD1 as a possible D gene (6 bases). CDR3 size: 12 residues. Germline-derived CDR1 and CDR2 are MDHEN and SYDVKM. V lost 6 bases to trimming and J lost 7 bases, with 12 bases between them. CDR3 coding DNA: TGTGCCAGCAGCCCTGCAGGGGCTGGCTACACCTTC. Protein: CASSPAGAGYTF.

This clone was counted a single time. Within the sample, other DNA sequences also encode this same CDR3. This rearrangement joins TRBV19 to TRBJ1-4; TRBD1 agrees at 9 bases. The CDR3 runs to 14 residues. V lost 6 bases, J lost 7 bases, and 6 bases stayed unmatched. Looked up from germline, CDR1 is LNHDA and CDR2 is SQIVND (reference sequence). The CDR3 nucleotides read TGTGCCAGTAGCCCACAGGGGGCAGGTGAAAAACTGTTTTTT. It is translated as CASSPQGAGEKLFF.

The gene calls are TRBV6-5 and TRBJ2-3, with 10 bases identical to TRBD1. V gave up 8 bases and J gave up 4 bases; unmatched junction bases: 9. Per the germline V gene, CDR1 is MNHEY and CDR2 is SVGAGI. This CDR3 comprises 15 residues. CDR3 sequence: CASRGQGIDADTQYF. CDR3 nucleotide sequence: TGTGCCAGCCGGGGACAGGGGATCGATGCAGATACGCAGTATTTT.

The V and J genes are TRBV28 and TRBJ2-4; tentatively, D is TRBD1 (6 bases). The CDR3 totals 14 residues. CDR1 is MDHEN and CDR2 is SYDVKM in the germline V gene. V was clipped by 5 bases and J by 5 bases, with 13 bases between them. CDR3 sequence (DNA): TGTGCCAGCAGTCGGGCCGGACAGCAAAACATTCAGTACTTC. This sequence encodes CASSRAGQQNIQYF.

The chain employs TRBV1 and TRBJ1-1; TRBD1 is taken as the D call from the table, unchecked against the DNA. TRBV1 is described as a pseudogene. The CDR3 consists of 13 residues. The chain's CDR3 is CTSSRQEITEAFF. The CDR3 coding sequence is TGCACCAGCAGCCGACAGGAGATTACTGAAGCTTTCTTT.